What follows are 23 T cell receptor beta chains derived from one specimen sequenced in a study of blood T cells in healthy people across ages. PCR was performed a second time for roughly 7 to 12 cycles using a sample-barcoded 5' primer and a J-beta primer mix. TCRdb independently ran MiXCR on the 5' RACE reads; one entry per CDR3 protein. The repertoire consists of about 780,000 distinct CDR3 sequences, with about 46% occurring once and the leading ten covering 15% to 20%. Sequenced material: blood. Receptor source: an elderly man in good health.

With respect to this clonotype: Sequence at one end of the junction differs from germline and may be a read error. This chain's CDR3 is CSTRDYRDYEQYF. CDR3 nucleotides: TGCAGTACTAGAGACTACAGGGACTACGAGCAGTACTTC. The V and J genes are TRBV20-1 and TRBJ2-7, with a tentative D call TRBD1 (6 bases). This CDR3 spans 13 amino acids. Germline lookup yields CDR1 DFQATT and CDR2 SNEGSKA (reference sequence).

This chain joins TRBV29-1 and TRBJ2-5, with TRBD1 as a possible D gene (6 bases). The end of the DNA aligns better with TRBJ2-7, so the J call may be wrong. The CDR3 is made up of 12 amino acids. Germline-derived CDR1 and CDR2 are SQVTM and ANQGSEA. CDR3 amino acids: CSVDTGRDEQYF. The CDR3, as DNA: TGCAGCGTTGATACAGGGAGAGACGAGCAGTACTTC.

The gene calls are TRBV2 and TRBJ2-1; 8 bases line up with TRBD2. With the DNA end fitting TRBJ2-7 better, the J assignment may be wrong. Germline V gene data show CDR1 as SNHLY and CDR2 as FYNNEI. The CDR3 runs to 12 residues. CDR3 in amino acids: CAGGRRENEQYF. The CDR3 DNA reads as TGTGCCGGCGGGAGGCGGGAGAATGAGCAGTACTTC.

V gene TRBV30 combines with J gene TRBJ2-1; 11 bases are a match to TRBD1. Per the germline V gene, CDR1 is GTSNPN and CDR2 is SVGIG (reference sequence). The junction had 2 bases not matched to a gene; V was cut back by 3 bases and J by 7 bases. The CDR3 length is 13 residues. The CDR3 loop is CAWRDRGRNEQFF. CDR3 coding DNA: TGTGCCTGGAGGGACAGGGGGCGGAATGAGCAGTTCTTC.

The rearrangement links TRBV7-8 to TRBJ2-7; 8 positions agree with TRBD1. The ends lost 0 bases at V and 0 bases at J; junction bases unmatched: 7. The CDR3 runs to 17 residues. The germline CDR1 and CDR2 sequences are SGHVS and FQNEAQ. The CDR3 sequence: CASSLARGTGDSYEQYF. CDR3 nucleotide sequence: TGTGCCAGCAGCTTAGCCCGAGGGACAGGAGACTCCTACGAGCAGTACTTC.

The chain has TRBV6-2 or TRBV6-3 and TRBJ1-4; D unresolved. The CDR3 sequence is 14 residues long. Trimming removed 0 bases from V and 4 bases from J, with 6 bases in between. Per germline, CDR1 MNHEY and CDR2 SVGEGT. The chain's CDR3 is CASSYSAVNEKLFF. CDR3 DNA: TGTGCCAGCAGTTACTCGGCTGTTAATGAAAAACTGTTTTTT.

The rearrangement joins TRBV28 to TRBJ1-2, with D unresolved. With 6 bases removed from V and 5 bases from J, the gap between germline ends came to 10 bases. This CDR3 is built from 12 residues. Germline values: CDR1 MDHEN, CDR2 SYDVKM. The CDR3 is CASRSRLYGYTF. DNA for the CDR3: TGTGCCAGCAGGAGCCGCTTGTATGGCTACACCTTC.

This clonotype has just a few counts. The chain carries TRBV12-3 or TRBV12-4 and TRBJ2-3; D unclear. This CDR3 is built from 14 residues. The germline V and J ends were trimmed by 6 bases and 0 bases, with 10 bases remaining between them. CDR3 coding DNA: TGTGCCAGCAGGTCTCGAACTAGCACAGATACGCAGTATTTT. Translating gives CASRSRTSTDTQYF.

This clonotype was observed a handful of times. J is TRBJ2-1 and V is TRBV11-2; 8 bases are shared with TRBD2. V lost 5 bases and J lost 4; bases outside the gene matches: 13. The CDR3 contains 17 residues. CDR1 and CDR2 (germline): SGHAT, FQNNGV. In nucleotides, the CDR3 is TGTGCCAGCAGCCGACGCACTGGCACTAGCGGATACAATGAGCAGTTCTTC. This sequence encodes CASSRRTGTSGYNEQFF.

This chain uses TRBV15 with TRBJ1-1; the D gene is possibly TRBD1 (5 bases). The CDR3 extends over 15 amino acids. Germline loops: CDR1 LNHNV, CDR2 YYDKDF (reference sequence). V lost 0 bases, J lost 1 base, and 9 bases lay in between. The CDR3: CATSRDGAGNTEAFF. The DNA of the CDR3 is TGTGCCACCAGCAGAGATGGGGCAGGGAACACTGAAGCTTTCTTT.

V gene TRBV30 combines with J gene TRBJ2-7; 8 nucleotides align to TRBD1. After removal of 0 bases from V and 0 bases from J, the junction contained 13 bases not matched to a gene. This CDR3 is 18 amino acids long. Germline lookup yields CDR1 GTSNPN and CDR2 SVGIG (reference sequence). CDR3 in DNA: TGTGCCTGGAGTGTACTACCCAATGACAGGGGCAACTCCTACGAGCAGTACTTC. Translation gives CAWSVLPNDRGNSYEQYF.

CDR3 DNA sequence: TGTGCCATCAGTGAACTAGCGGGAGGGAGTGGCAATGAGCAGTTCTTC. It encodes CAISELAGGSGNEQFF. The genes are TRBV10-3 and TRBJ2-1, with 13 nucleotides matching TRBD2. Germline-derived CDR1 and CDR2 are ENHRY and SYGVKD. The length of the CDR3 is 16 residues. The junction had 5 bases not matched to a gene; V was cut back by 3 bases and J by 6 bases.

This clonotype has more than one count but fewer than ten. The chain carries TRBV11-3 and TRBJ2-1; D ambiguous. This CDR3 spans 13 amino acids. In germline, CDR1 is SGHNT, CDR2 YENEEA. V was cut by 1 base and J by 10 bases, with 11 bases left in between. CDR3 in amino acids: CASSLGFNGEQFF. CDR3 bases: TGTGCCAGCAGCTTAGGGTTCAACGGGGAGCAGTTCTTC.

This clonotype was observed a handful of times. The CDR3 region has the DNA TGTGCCAGCACCGCGGGTCAAGGCTACGAGCAGTACTTC. Translating gives CASTAGQGYEQYF. This rearrangement joins TRBV12-3 or TRBV12-4 to TRBJ2-4; tentative D call: TRBD2 (5 bases). With the DNA end fitting TRBJ2-7 better, the J assignment may be wrong. This CDR3 has 13 amino acids.

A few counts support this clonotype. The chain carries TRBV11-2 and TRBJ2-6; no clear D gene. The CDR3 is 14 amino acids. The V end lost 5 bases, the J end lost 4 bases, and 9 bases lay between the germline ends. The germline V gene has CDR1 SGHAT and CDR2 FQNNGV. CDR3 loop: CASSPSQGANVLTF. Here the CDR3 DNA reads TGTGCCAGCAGCCCCAGCCAGGGGGCCAACGTCCTGACTTTC. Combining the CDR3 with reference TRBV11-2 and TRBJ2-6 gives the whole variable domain EAGVAQSPRYKIIEKRQSVAFWCNPISGHATLYWYQQILGQGPKLLIQFQNNGVVDDSQLPKDRFSAERLKGVDSTLKIQPAKLEDSAVYLCASSPSQGANVLTFGAGSRLTVL.

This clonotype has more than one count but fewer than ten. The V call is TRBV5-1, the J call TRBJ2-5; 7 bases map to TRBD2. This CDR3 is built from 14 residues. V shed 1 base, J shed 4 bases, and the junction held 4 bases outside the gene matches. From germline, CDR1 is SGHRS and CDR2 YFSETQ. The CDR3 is CASSLMVAGETQYF. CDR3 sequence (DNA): TGCGCCAGCAGCTTGATGGTAGCGGGAGAGACCCAGTACTTC.

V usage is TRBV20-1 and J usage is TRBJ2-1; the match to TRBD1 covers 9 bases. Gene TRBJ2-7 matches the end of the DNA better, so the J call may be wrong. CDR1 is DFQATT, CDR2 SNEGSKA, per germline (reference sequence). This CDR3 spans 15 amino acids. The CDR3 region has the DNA TGCAGTGCAAACCCCGGGACAGGGCTGGTCAATGAGCAGTACTTC. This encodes CSANPGTGLVNEQYF.

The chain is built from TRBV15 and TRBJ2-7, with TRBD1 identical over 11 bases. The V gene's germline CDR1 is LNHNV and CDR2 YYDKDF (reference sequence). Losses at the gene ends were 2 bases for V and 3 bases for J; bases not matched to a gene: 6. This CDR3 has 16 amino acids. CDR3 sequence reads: CATSRNAGTGGYEQYF. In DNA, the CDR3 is TGTGCCACCAGCAGAAACGCCGGGACAGGGGGCTACGAGCAGTACTTC.

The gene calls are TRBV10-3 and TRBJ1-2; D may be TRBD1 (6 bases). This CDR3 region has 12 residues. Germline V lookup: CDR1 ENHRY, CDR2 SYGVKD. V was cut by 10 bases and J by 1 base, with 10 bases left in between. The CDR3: CATRDINYGYTF. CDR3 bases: TGTGCCACAAGGGACATTAACTATGGCTACACCTTC.

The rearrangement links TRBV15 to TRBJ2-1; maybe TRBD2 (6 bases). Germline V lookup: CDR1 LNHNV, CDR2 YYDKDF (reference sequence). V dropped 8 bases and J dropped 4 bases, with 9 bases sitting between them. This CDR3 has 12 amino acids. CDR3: CATGGAYNEQFF. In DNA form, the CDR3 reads TGTGCCACCGGAGGGGCTTACAATGAGCAGTTCTTC. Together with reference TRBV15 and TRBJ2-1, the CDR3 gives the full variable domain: DAMVIQNPRYQVTQFGKPVTLSCSQTLNHNVMYWYQQKSSQAPKLLFHYYDKDFNNEADTPDNFQSRRPNTSFCFLDIRSPGLGDTAMYLCATGGAYNEQFFGPGTRLTVL.

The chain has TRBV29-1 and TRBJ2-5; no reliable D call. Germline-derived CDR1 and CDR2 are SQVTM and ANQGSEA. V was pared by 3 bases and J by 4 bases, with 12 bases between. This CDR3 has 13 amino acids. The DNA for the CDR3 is TGCAGCGTTGAGGACCCAATAGGAGAGACCCAGTACTTC. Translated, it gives CSVEDPIGETQYF.

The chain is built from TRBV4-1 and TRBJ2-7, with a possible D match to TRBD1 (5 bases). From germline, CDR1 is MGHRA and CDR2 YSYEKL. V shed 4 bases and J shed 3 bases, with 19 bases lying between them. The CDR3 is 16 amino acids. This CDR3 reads CASSPTHRTMSYEQYF. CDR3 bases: TGCGCCAGCAGCCCGACCCACAGGACAATGAGCTACGAGCAGTACTTC.

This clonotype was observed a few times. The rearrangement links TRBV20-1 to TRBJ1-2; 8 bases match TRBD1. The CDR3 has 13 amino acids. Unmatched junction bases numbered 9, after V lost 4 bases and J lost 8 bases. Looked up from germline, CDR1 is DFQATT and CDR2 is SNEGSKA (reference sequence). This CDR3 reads CSATRGQGKGYTF. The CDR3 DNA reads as TGCAGTGCTACTAGAGGACAGGGAAAAGGCTACACCTTC.